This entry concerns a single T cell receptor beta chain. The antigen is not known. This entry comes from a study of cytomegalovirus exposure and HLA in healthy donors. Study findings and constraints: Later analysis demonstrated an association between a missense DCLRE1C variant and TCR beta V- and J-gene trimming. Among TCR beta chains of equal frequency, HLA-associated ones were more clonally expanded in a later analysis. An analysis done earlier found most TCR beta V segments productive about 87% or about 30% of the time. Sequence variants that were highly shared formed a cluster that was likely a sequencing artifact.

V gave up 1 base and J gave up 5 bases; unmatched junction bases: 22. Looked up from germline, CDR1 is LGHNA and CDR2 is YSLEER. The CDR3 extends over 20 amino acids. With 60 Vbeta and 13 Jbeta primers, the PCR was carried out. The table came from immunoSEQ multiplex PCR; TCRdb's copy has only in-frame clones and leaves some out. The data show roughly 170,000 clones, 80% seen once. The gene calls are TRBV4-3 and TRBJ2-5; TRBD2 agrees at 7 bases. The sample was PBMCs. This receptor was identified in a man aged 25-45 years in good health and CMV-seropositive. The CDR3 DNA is TGCGCCAGCAGCCAAGGTTGGCAGCGGGGTCTTATCAACGTTTTGGAGACCCAGTACTTC. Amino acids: CASSQGWQRGLINVLETQYF.